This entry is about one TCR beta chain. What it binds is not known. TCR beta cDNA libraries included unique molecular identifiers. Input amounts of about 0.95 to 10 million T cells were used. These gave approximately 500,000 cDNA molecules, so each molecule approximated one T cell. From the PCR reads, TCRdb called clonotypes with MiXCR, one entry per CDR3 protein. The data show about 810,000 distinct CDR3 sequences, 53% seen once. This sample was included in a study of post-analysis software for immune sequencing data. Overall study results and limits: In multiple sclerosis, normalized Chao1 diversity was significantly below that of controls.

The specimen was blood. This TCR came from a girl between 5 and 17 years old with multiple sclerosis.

The CDR3, as DNA: TGTGCCAGCGCCTTCGACAGGGGGTATGGCTACACCTTC. This encodes CASAFDRGYGYTF. V is TRBV12-3 or TRBV12-4 and J is TRBJ1-2, with 9 nucleotides matching TRBD1. After removal of 8 bases from V and 5 bases from J, the junction contained 6 bases not matched to a gene. CDR3 length equals 13 residues.